A selection of T cell receptor beta chains follows, all from one sample in a study of shared clonotypes between healthy human individuals. Sequenced by immunoSEQ multiplex PCR; TCRdb stores in-frame clones only, minus some. The sample has fewer than 600,000 clones, roughly three quarters seen once. The sample was PBMCs. These receptors were obtained from a woman in her thirties or forties in good health. Some clones in this sample may be carry-over from other donors' samples. Each CDR3 is given without its conserved first and last residue.

v_call	j_call	cdr3_aa
TRBV6-1	TRBJ1-1	ASSEAYRGVEAF
TRBV2	TRBJ2-6	ASSWADSGANVLT
TRBV13	.	ASSGPYEQY
TRBV30	TRBJ1-1	AWSRTGNTEAF
TRBV5-4	TRBJ2-5	ASSLDPGQEQETQY
TRBV5-4	TRBJ2-5	ASSWPTGGIETQY
TRBV30	TRBJ1-2	AWSRQETGGYT
TRBV6-6	TRBJ1-2	ASTPEGRGGGYT
TRBV12-2	TRBJ1-3	ASRFVPGQGSLY
TRBV18	TRBJ1-4	ASSPGQGVEKLF
TRBV7-8	TRBJ1-1	ASSAGAAFGTEAF
TRBV2	TRBJ2-7	ASTPSESYEQY
TRBV2	TRBJ1-1	ASCYRPNTEAF
TRBV5-4	TRBJ2-3	ASTAAGARSTDTQY
TRBV7-8	TRBJ2-4	ASSLFGAGPTNIQY
TRBV5-1	TRBJ1-5	ASSFEGGRQPQH
TRBV6-5	TRBJ2-7	ASTNDRVPYEQY
TRBV4-3	TRBJ2-7	ASSPDRNYEQY
TRBV29-1	TRBJ1-1	SVGDTAGTEAF
TRBV5-4	TRBJ2-3	ASSLRGGAVTSGLTDTQY
TRBV18	TRBJ2-1	ASSPSGTPSYNEQF
TRBV11-2	TRBJ2-7	ASSKDRAIYEQY
TRBV11-2	TRBJ2-1	ASSGLVGAQF
TRBV13	TRBJ2-2	ASSLELGTNTGELF
TRBV6-1	TRBJ2-7	ASSLQGALNEQY
TRBV27	TRBJ2-7	ASSFSGGGQYEQY
TRBV28	TRBJ2-3	ASSFGGLAKWQY
TRBV11-2	TRBJ2-1	ASRPPGFRAYNEQF
TRBV9	TRBJ2-3	ASSFDRGTDTQY
TRBV9	TRBJ2-1	ASSPLRGTGVMGEQF
TRBV7-2	TRBJ2-7	ASSLASGTYEQY
TRBV28	TRBJ1-3	ASSLWESGNTIY
TRBV6-5	TRBJ1-4	ASMQGSNEKLF
TRBV15	TRBJ2-6	ATSRGKFYSGANVLT
TRBV28	TRBJ2-1	ASRRGGYNEQF
TRBV5-6	TRBJ1-5	ASSMTGTEPQH
TRBV18	TRBJ2-7	ASSRDSIYEQY
TRBV10-3	TRBJ2-7	AISGGQGRSYEQY
TRBV7-3	TRBJ2-2	ASKLAGGANTGELF
TRBV7-2	TRBJ2-7	ASSLAGGSYEQY
TRBV5-5	TRBJ1-4	ASLGDEKLF
TRBV11-2	TRBJ2-3	ASSLVAGPPHTDTQY
TRBV19	TRBJ2-1	ASSPRGRVVPAGEYNEQF
TRBV4-2	.	ASSQGTDGSYEQY
TRBV6-5	TRBJ1-1	ASTIEKNTEAF
TRBV19	TRBJ2-7	ASSPSKGQGAYEQY
TRBV6-1	TRBJ1-3	ASRLQGSSGNTIY
TRBV7-2	TRBJ2-7	ASSTTSGDYEQY
TRBV30	TRBJ2-5	AWKQGLGVYQETQY
TRBV2	TRBJ1-1	ASSEAEAEAF
TRBV6-5	TRBJ1-4	ASSPQGAANEKLF
TRBV15	TRBJ2-7	ATSREAGDRPPYEQY
TRBV18	TRBJ2-7	ASSPIGDSLYEQY
TRBV18	TRBJ2-1	ASSPPSSHEQF
TRBV30	TRBJ1-4	AWSGAGGANEKLF
TRBV9	TRBJ2-7	ASSVGLAGEQY
TRBV7-2	TRBJ2-7	ASSRSKAGASEQY
TRBV18	TRBJ2-1	ASSPKGRGEQF
TRBV30	TRBJ2-7	AWSGHEQY